This passage covers 10 T cell receptor beta chains from one sample sequenced in a study of blood T cell repertoires in COVID-19 (dated by TCRdb to about 2020). Library method: the immunoSEQ multiplex PCR assay. This immuneACCESS table, as held by TCRdb, lists in-frame sequences with V and J called but not all clones. Of the missing ones, under half trace to an unresolved V gene in checked studies; the others have no known cause. The sample table shows roughly 45,000 clones, and 75% to 90% are seen once. The ten largest clonotypes hold 10% to 15% of the sample. Material for sequencing was peripheral blood. The receptors originated from a human donor in a cohort sampled during active COVID-19.

The count of this clone is one. V usage is TRBV6-5 and J usage is TRBJ1-3; unclear D gene. The germline gives CDR1 MNHEY, CDR2 SVGAGI. The CDR3 is 14 residues long. V was pared by 5 bases and J by 4 bases, with 12 bases between. DNA of the CDR3: TGTGCCAGCAGTCCCGCGGGGTCCGGAAACACCATATATTTT. Translating gives CASSPAGSGNTIYF.

The chain is built from TRBV19 and TRBJ1-3; TRBD1 agrees at 9 bases. J was trimmed by 3 bases and V by 9 bases; bases with no gene match: 9. CDR1 and CDR2 from the germline V gene are LNHDA and SQIVND (reference sequence). The CDR3 has 15 residues. The CDR3 DNA reads TGTGCCAGCGGAGGACAGGGGTTAGTTGGAAACACCATATATTTT. Translation: CASGGQGLVGNTIYF.

This rearrangement joins TRBV30 to TRBJ1-1; 7 nucleotides agree with TRBD1. The V segment lost 3 bases and the J segment 9 bases; nucleotides outside the gene matches: 13. From germline, CDR1 is GTSNPN and CDR2 SVGIG (reference sequence). This CDR3 region has 14 residues. For the CDR3, the DNA is TGTGCCTGGAGCACTTCCAGGGGGTCCCCGAAAGCTTTCTTT. This codes for CAWSTSRGSPKAFF.

The CDR3 bases are TGTGCCAGCAGTGAGGGGGGACGAGGAGGCTACACCTTC. This gives the protein CASSEGGRGGYTF. The V gene is TRBV2, the J gene TRBJ1-2, with TRBD1 as a possible D gene (5 bases). CDR1 SNHLY and CDR2 FYNNEI come from the germline V gene. V lost 3 bases and J 8 bases, leaving 13 bases between the germline ends. This CDR3 comprises 13 residues.

This clone was seen a few times. CDR3 amino acids: CASSRDSYDEKLFF. DNA for the CDR3: TGTGCCAGCTCACGGGACAGCTACGATGAAAAACTGTTTTTT. The chain carries TRBV18 and TRBJ1-4; 7 bases match TRBD1. Germline V CDR1 and CDR2: KGHSH, LQKENI. This CDR3 comprises 14 residues. The trim removed 4 bases at V and 6 bases at J, leaving 5 bases unmatched.

The J gene is TRBJ2-7, the V gene TRBV5-1; 10 bases agree with TRBD1. Germline V lookup: CDR1 SGHRS, CDR2 YFSETQ. This CDR3 is 15 amino acids long. The ends lost 0 bases at V and 5 bases at J; junction bases unmatched: 5. DNA for the CDR3: TGCGCCAGCAGCTTGGGGACAGGGGGACTAGACGAGCAGTACTTC. Encoded protein: CASSLGTGGLDEQYF.

This rearrangement joins TRBV6-1 to TRBJ1-5, with 7 positions matching TRBD1. Germline assignment: CDR1 MNHNS and CDR2 SASEGT. The CDR3 sequence is 15 residues long. The V segment lost 1 base and the J segment 7 bases; nucleotides outside the gene matches: 7. The CDR3 DNA reads as TGTGCCAGCAGTGAAGGGACAGGTCTGGGCCAGCCCCAGCATTTT. It codes for CASSEGTGLGQPQHF.

The rearrangement links TRBV6-2 or TRBV6-3 to TRBJ1-2; TRBD1 might be the D (6 bases). CDR3 length: 13 amino acids. The ends were cut back, 5 bases at V and 5 bases at J, with 12 bases in the middle. Germline V CDR1 and CDR2: MNHEY, SVGEGT. DNA for the CDR3: TGTGCCAGCAGTCCACAGGGCAGGTATGGCTACACCTTC. This gives the protein CASSPQGRYGYTF.

The chain couples TRBV5-5 to TRBJ2-6; D is perhaps TRBD2 (5 bases). The germline V and J ends were trimmed by 4 bases and 0 bases, with 11 bases remaining between them. Germline lookup yields CDR1 SGHKS and CDR2 YYEKEE (reference sequence). This CDR3 contains 16 residues. The CDR3, as DNA: TGTGCCAGCAGCCCGAGGACTTACTCTGGGGCCAACGTCCTGACTTTC. It is translated as CASSPRTYSGANVLTF.

The V call is TRBV7-9, the J call TRBJ1-4, with a weak D call TRBD1 (6 bases). Trimming took 1 base from V and 4 from J, leaving 10 bases between them. In germline, CDR1 is SEHNR, CDR2 FQNEAQ (reference sequence). The CDR3 sequence is 15 residues long. CDR3 in amino acids: CASSLEGGHNEKLFF. The CDR3 region has the DNA TGTGCCAGCAGCTTAGAGGGGGGGCATAATGAAAAACTGTTTTTT.